These T cell receptor beta chains were read from a single sample in a study of blood T cell repertoires in COVID-19. Profiled with immunoSEQ multiplex PCR; TCRdb holds only in-frame clones, not every one. The sample holds 200,000 to 250,000 clones, roughly 87% seen once. Sequencing was done on a sample of peripheral blood. The receptors shown here come from a woman aged 18-35 years who had recovered from COVID-19. CDR3s include the opening cysteine and the closing phenylalanine or tryptophan. D genes are given only for firm matches. The size of a clone is reported for some rows only, either as once, few or many, or as a class for expanded clones.

v_gene: TRBV9
j_gene: TRBJ2-7
abundance: -
d_gene: TRBD1
CDR3nt: TGTGCCAGCAGCCCTCGGACAGGGGGCATCTACGAGCAGTACTTC
CDR3aa: CASSPRTGGIYEQYF

v_gene: TRBV6-1
j_gene: TRBJ2-3
abundance: -
d_gene: TRBD2
CDR3nt: TGTGCCAGCAGTGACCAAATAGCGGGCGTCACAGATACGCAGTATTTT
CDR3aa: CASSDQIAGVTDTQYF

v_gene: TRBV27
j_gene: TRBJ1-5
abundance: once
d_gene: -
CDR3nt: TGTGCCAGCAGTTTTTTGGGGCTTAGCAATCAGCCCCAGCATTTT
CDR3aa: CASSFLGLSNQPQHF

v_gene: TRBV30
j_gene: TRBJ1-2
abundance: -
d_gene: TRBD1
CDR3nt: TGTGCCTCGGGACAGCGGTATGGCTACACCTTC
CDR3aa: CASGQRYGYTF

v_gene: TRBV7-3
j_gene: TRBJ2-3
abundance: -
d_gene: -
CDR3nt: TGTGCCAGCAGCACGACAAAGACCGATACGCAGTATTTT
CDR3aa: CASSTTKTDTQYF

v_gene: TRBV7-3
j_gene: TRBJ1-2
abundance: -
d_gene: -
CDR3nt: TGTGCCAGCAGCTACGAGGCCGGGTTTTTCCCTGGCTACACCTTC
CDR3aa: CASSYEAGFFPGYTF

v_gene: TRBV24-1
j_gene: TRBJ2-5
abundance: once
d_gene: TRBD2
CDR3nt: TGTGCCACCAGTGATTTACCCTCTAGCGGGAGGATGGAGACCCAGTACTTC
CDR3aa: CATSDLPSSGRMETQYF

v_gene: TRBV20-1
j_gene: TRBJ2-3
abundance: -
d_gene: -
CDR3nt: TGCAGTGCTAGTGTGGCGGGGAGGTTGGATACGCAGTATTTT
CDR3aa: CSASVAGRLDTQYF

v_gene: TRBV7-8
j_gene: TRBJ1-1
abundance: -
d_gene: -
CDR3nt: TGTGCCAGCAGCTTATCGGACAGGAACACTGAAGCTTTCTTT
CDR3aa: CASSLSDRNTEAFF

v_gene: TRBV4-3
j_gene: TRBJ2-1
abundance: -
d_gene: TRBD2
CDR3nt: TGCGCCAGCAGCCAAGATTCATCTAGCGGGAGCGATGAGCAGTTCTTC
CDR3aa: CASSQDSSSGSDEQFF

v_gene: TRBV3-1/TRBV3-2
j_gene: TRBJ1-6
abundance: -
d_gene: -
CDR3nt: TGTGCCAGCAGCCAGAGCAGGGTCGGTTCACCCCTCCACTTT
CDR3aa: CASSQSRVGSPLHF

v_gene: TRBV27
j_gene: TRBJ1-6
abundance: -
d_gene: TRBD1
CDR3nt: TGTGCCAGCAGTTTATTAGGGGGCTCCAATTCACCCCTCCACTTT
CDR3aa: CASSLLGGSNSPLHF

v_gene: TRBV4-1
j_gene: TRBJ1-2
abundance: -
d_gene: -
CDR3nt: TGCGCCATCCGCCGACAGGATGGGTCGGCCGGCTACACCTTC
CDR3aa: CAIRRQDGSAGYTF

v_gene: TRBV14
j_gene: TRBJ1-1
abundance: -
d_gene: TRBD1
CDR3nt: TGTGCCAGCAGCCAAGTCGGGACAGGGGAAGCTTTCTTT
CDR3aa: CASSQVGTGEAFF

v_gene: TRBV11-2
j_gene: TRBJ2-7
abundance: -
d_gene: -
CDR3nt: TGTGCCAGCAGCTTCTCGGCGGCGGGGGAGCAGTACTTC
CDR3aa: CASSFSAAGEQYF

v_gene: TRBV5-8
j_gene: TRBJ1-6
abundance: -
d_gene: -
CDR3nt: TGTGCCAGCAGCCCGGTTGCACCCCTCCACTTT
CDR3aa: CASSPVAPLHF

v_gene: TRBV19
j_gene: TRBJ1-1
abundance: once
d_gene: TRBD1
CDR3nt: TGTGCCAGTAGTTCCAGGACAGGGGGGACTGAAGCTTTCTTT
CDR3aa: CASSSRTGGTEAFF

v_gene: TRBV30
j_gene: TRBJ1-5
abundance: -
d_gene: -
CDR3nt: TGTGCCTGGAGTGTGCCAGACTTTAGCAATCAGCCCCAGCATTTT
CDR3aa: CAWSVPDFSNQPQHF

v_gene: TRBV19
j_gene: TRBJ1-2
abundance: -
d_gene: -
CDR3nt: TGTGCCAGTAGTATATCGGCAGGAAACTATGGCTACACCTTC
CDR3aa: CASSISAGNYGYTF